This entry features one T cell receptor beta chain sequence. Clones were sequenced by immunoSEQ multiplex PCR, and TCRdb holds only the in-frame ones, with some missing. Seen here are about 150,000 clones, 85% to 90% observed once, and the top ten hold 2.3%. The CDR3 has 17 residues. V shed 3 bases and J shed 1 base, with 18 bases lying between them. Germline CDR1 reads SGDLS; CDR2 reads YYNGEE. This entry belongs to a study of blood T cell repertoires in COVID-19. The genes are TRBV9 and TRBJ2-3; tentative D call: TRBD1 (6 bases). The origin of this receptor is a human donor in a cohort sampled during active COVID-19. Specimen: peripheral blood. CDR3 DNA: TGTGCCAGCAGCGAGGGCCCCGTGGCAGGGGGCACAGATACGCAGTATTTT. Translation gives CASSEGPVAGGTDTQYF.